The subject of this entry is one TCR beta chain. This record comes from a study of shared clonotypes between healthy human individuals. Looking at the study overall: CD4 naive cells filled three plates per donor, CD4 memory three, CD8 naive two and CD8 memory one.

Trimming cost V 0 bases and J 0 bases, with 9 bases left between them. Germline assignment: CDR1 SGDLS and CDR2 YYNGEE. The CDR3 is 15 residues long. A split of CD4+ cells into CD45RA+ naive and CD45RA-negative memory subsets was performed. Deep-level assay runs were performed. Replicate PCRs from sorted subsets contained roughly 220 ng DNA, which is some 32,000 T cell genomes. Measured with immunoSEQ multiplex PCR; TCRdb has only the in-frame clones, and not every one. The table has about 1.1 million clones, roughly 74% seen once. This receptor was obtained from a man aged 18-30 years in good health. Some clones in this sample may be carry-over from other donors' samples. This chain connects TRBV9 to TRBJ2-5; D call uncertain. The sequenced sample consisted of memory CD4+ T cells from PBMCs. Subset: CD45RA-negative fraction. This chain's CDR3 is CASSVATHNQETQYF. The DNA of the CDR3 is TGTGCCAGCAGCGTAGCCACTCACAACCAAGAGACCCAGTACTTC.